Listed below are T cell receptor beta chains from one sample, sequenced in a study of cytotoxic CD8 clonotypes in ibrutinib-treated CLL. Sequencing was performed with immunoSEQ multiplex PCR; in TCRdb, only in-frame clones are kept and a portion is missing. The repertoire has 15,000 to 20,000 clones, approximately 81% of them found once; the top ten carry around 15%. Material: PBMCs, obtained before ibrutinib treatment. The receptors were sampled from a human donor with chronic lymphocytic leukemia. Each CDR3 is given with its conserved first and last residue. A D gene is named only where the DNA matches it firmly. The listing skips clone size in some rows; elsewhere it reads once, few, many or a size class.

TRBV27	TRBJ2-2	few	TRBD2	CASTRRRGGAGVWNTGELFF	TGTGCCAGCACCCGCCGGAGGGGGGGAGCGGGAGTGTGGAACACCGGGGAGCTGTTTTTT
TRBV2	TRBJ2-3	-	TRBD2	CASRPIASGSADTQYF	TGTGCCAGCAGGCCCATTGCTAGCGGGAGCGCAGATACGCAGTATTTT
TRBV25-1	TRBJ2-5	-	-	CASSEPNGGETQYF	TGTGCCAGCAGTGAGCCCAACGGGGGAGAGACCCAGTACTTC
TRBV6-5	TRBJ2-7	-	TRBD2	CASSYSRERYEQYF	TGTGCCAGCAGTTACTCGCGGGAGAGGTACGAGCAGTACTTC
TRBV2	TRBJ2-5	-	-	CASSEHRAGETQYF	TGTGCCAGCAGTGAACATAGGGCCGGGGAGACCCAGTACTTC
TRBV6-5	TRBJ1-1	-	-	CASSYGQNTEAFF	TGTGCCAGCAGTTACGGTCAGAACACCGAAGCTTTCTTT
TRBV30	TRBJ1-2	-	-	CAWNRGPGYTF	TGTGCCTGGAACCGAGGTCCTGGCTACACCTTC
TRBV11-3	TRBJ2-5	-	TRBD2	CASSPGLAGTLQETQYF	TGTGCCAGCAGCCCAGGACTAGCGGGGACATTACAAGAGACCCAGTACTTC
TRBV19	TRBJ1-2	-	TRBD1	CASRDRGELYGYTF	TGTGCCAGCAGGGACAGGGGAGAACTCTATGGCTACACCTTC
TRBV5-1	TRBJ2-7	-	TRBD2	CASSSEGLAGGRSEQYF	TGCGCCAGCAGCTCAGAGGGACTAGCGGGAGGGCGATCCGAGCAGTACTTC
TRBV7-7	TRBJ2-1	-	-	CASSPRPEGGSYNEQFF	TGTGCTAGCAGCCCCAGGCCTGAGGGGGGCTCCTACAATGAGCAGTTCTTC
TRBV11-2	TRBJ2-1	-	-	CASSLGSSAYNEQFF	TGTGCCAGCAGCTTAGGAAGTAGCGCCTACAATGAGCAGTTCTTC
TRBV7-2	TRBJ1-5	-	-	CASSLVAGINQPQHF	TGTGCCAGCAGCTTAGTGGCAGGGATCAATCAGCCCCAGCATTTT
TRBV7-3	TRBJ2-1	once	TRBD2	CASSPRGGGINNEQFF	TGTGCCAGCAGCCCCCGGGGGGGAGGGATTAACAATGAGCAGTTCTTC
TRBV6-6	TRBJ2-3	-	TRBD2	CASSYQAGVADTQYF	TGTGCCAGCAGTTACCAGGCGGGAGTGGCAGATACGCAGTATTTT
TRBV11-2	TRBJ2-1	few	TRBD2	CASSLRLADSYNEQFF	TGTGCCAGCAGCTTACGGCTAGCGGACTCCTACAATGAGCAGTTCTTC
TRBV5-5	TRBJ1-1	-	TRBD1	CASSPGTGGGGTEAFF	TGTGCCAGCAGCCCTGGGACAGGGGGCGGTGGGACTGAAGCTTTCTTT
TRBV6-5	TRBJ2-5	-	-	CASLSADQETQYF	TGTGCCAGCCTGTCAGCGGACCAAGAGACCCAGTACTTC
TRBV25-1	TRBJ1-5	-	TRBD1	CASSDAGQKSNQPQHF	TGTGCCAGCAGTGACGCGGGACAGAAAAGCAATCAGCCCCAGCATTTT
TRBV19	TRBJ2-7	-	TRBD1	CASSWDRESEQYF	TGTGCCAGTAGCTGGGACAGGGAAAGTGAGCAGTACTTC
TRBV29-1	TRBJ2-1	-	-	CSVGLLNEQFF	TGCAGCGTTGGACTCCTCAATGAGCAGTTCTTC
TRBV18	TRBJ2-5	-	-	CASSPREEETQYF	TGTGCCAGCTCACCGAGGGAGGAGGAGACCCAGTACTTC
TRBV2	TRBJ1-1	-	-	CASREDTEAFF	TGTGCCAGCAGGGAAGACACTGAAGCTTTCTTT